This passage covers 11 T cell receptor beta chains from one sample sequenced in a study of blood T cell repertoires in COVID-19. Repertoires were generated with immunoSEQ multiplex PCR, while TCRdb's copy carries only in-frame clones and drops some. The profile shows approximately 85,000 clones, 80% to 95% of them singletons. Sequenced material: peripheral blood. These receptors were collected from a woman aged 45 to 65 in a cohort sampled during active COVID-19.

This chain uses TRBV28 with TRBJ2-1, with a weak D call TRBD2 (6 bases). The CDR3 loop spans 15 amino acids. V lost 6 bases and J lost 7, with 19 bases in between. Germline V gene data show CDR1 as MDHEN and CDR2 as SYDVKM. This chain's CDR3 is CASSRRDFIPNEQFF. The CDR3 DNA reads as TGTGCCAGCAGCCGCCGGGACTTCATCCCAAATGAGCAGTTCTTC. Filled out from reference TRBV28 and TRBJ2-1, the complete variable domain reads DVKVTQSSRYLVKRTGEKVFLECVQDMDHENMFWYRQDPGLGLRLIYFSYDVKMKEKGDIPEGYSVSREKKERFSLILESASTNQTSMYLCASSRRDFIPNEQFFGPGTRLTVL.

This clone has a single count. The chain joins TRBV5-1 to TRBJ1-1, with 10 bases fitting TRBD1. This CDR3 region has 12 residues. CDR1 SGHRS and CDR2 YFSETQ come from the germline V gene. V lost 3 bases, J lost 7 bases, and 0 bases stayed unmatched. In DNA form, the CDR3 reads TGCGCCAGCAGCTGGGACAGGGGTGAAGCTTTCTTT. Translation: CASSWDRGEAFF.

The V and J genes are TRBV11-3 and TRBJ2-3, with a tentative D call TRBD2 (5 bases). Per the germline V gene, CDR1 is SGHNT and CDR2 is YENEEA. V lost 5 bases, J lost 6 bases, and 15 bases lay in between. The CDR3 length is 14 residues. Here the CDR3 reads CASSAGLQDDTQYF. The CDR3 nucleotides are TGTGCCAGCAGCGCGGGTCTTCAGGACGATACGCAGTATTTT. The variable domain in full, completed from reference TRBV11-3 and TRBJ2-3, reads EAGVVQSPRYKIIEKKQPVAFWCNPISGHNTLYWYLQNLGQGPELLIRYENEEAVDDSQLPKDRFSAERLKGVDSTLKIQPAELGDSAVYLCASSAGLQDDTQYFGPGTRLTVL.

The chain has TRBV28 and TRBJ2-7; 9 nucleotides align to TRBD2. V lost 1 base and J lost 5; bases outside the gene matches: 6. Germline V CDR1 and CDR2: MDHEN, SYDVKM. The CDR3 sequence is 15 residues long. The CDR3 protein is CASSLSASGTHEQYF. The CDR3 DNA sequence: TGTGCCAGCAGTTTATCTGCTAGCGGGACTCACGAGCAGTACTTC. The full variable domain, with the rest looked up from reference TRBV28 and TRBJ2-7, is DVKVTQSSRYLVKRTGEKVFLECVQDMDHENMFWYRQDPGLGLRLIYFSYDVKMKEKGDIPEGYSVSREKKERFSLILESASTNQTSMYLCASSLSASGTHEQYFGPGTRLTVT.

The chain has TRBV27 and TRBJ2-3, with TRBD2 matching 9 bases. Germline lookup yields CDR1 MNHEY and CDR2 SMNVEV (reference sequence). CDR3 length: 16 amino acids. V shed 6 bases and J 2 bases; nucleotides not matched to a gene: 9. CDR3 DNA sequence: TGTGCCAGCAGGAGCCGCCTAGCGGGAACCACAGATACGCAGTATTTT. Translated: CASRSRLAGTTDTQYF.

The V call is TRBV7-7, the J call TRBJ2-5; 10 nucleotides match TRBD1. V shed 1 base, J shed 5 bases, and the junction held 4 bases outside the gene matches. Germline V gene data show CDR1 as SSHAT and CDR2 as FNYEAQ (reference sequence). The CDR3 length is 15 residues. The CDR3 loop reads CASSLGQGAWETQYF. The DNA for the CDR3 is TGTGCCAGCAGCTTAGGACAGGGGGCATGGGAGACCCAGTACTTC.

The DNA for the CDR3 is TGTGCCAGCAGTTTAAGGGGGTGGGGTAATGAAAAACTGTTTTTT. It encodes CASSLRGWGNEKLFF. V gene TRBV27 combines with J gene TRBJ1-4; D perhaps matches TRBD1 (6 bases). Germline V CDR1 and CDR2: MNHEY, SMNVEV (reference sequence). The CDR3 is made up of 15 amino acids. Trimming cost V 2 bases and J 4 bases, with 11 bases left between them.

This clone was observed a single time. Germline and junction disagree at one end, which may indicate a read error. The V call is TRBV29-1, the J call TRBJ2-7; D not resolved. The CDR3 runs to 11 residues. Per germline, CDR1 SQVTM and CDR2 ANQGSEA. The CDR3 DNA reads TGCAGCGTTCAAGACCCAAACGAGCAGTACTTC. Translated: CSVQDPNEQYF.

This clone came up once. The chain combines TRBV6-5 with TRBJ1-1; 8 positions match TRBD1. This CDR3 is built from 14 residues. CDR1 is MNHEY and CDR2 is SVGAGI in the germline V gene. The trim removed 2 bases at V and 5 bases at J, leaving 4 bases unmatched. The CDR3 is CASSYHTGGTEAFF. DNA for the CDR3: TGTGCCAGCAGTTACCACACAGGGGGTACTGAAGCTTTCTTT.

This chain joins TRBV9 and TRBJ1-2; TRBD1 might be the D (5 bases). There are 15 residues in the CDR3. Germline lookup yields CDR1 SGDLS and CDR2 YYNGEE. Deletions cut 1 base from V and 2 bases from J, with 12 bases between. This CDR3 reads CASSVTTGGNYGYTF. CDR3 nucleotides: TGTGCCAGCAGCGTAACGACCGGGGGAAACTATGGCTACACCTTC.

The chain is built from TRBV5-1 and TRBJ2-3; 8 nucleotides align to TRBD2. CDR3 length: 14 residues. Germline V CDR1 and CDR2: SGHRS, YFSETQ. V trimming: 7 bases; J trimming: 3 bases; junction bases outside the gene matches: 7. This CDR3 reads CASLRGRRTDTQYF. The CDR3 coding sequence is TGCGCCAGCCTCCGCGGGAGGAGGACAGATACGCAGTATTTT.